A single sample is the source of the 24 T cell receptor beta chains below, sequenced in a study of T cell responses to AZD1222 COVID-19 vaccine. Sequencing was performed with immunoSEQ multiplex PCR; in TCRdb, only in-frame clones are kept and a portion is missing. Of about 110,000 clones listed, approximately 85% are singletons. The source material was peripheral blood, sampled on day 0 of AZD1222 vaccination. These receptors originate from an adult in good health.

The chain has TRBV5-4 and TRBJ1-1, with 7 bases aligning to TRBD1. V lost 1 base to trimming and J lost 5 bases; unmatched junction nucleotides: 2. Germline CDR1 reads SGHNT; CDR2 reads YYREEE (reference sequence). The CDR3 is made up of 13 amino acids. DNA for the CDR3: TGTGCCAGCAGCTTGTTGGGACAGACTGAAGCTTTCTTT. Translating it yields CASSLLGQTEAFF.

The genes are TRBV6-5 and TRBJ2-1, with 9 bases aligning to TRBD2. V lost 4 bases, J lost 8 bases, and 3 bases stayed unmatched. This CDR3 contains 13 residues. Germline assignment: CDR1 MNHEY and CDR2 SVGAGI. The CDR3 loop is CASSWRGGDEQFF. CDR3 coding DNA: TGTGCCAGCAGTTGGCGGGGGGGCGATGAGCAGTTCTTC.

The J gene is TRBJ2-3, the V gene TRBV7-9; no reliable D call. V dropped 5 bases and J dropped 3 bases, with 12 bases sitting between them. The CDR3 has 14 residues. CDR1 SEHNR and CDR2 FQNEAQ come from the germline V gene (reference sequence). This chain's CDR3 is CASSPLSGTDTQYF. CDR3 bases: TGTGCCAGCAGCCCCCTCTCCGGGACAGATACGCAGTATTTT.

The rearrangement uses TRBV28 and TRBJ2-2; D gene unclear. CDR1 is MDHEN, CDR2 SYDVKM, per germline. V shed 2 bases and J shed 5 bases, with 6 bases lying between them. This CDR3 region has 13 residues. CDR3 residues: CASSLAGTGELFF. CDR3 DNA: TGTGCCAGCAGTTTAGCAGGTACCGGGGAGCTGTTTTTT. The variable domain in full, completed from reference TRBV28 and TRBJ2-2, reads DVKVTQSSRYLVKRTGEKVFLECVQDMDHENMFWYRQDPGLGLRLIYFSYDVKMKEKGDIPEGYSVSREKKERFSLILESASTNQTSMYLCASSLAGTGELFFGEGSRLTVL.

The rearrangement joins TRBV19 to TRBJ2-6; D is possibly TRBD1 (5 bases). V shed 4 bases and J shed 3 bases, with 7 bases lying between them. The CDR3 has 14 amino acids. Germline V CDR1 and CDR2: LNHDA, SQIVND (reference sequence). CDR3 in amino acids: CASSTGYGANVLTF. DNA of the CDR3: TGTGCCAGTAGTACAGGGTATGGGGCCAACGTCCTGACTTTC.

DNA of the CDR3: TGTGCCAGCAGCTTAGCCGGGGACACGTACGAGCAGTACTTC. Translating gives CASSLAGDTYEQYF. The gene calls are TRBV7-2 and TRBJ2-7; TRBD1 might be the D (6 bases). The CDR3 has 14 amino acids. V shed 0 bases and J shed 4 bases, with 10 bases lying between them. Germline loops: CDR1 SGHTA, CDR2 FQGNSA.

This clone was detected only a few times. V and J are TRBV6-1 and TRBJ1-3; D remains unclear. From germline, CDR1 is MNHNS and CDR2 SASEGT. V lost 3 bases to trimming and J lost 4 bases, with 10 bases between them. CDR3 size: 14 residues. CDR3 in amino acids: CASSDWSEGNTIYF. The CDR3 region has the DNA TGTGCCAGCAGTGATTGGTCAGAAGGAAACACCATATATTTT.

The genes are TRBV7-9 and TRBJ2-7; maybe TRBD2 (6 bases). This CDR3 is 16 amino acids long. The germline V gene has CDR1 SEHNR and CDR2 FQNEAQ (reference sequence). V shed 5 bases and J shed 0 bases, with 17 bases lying between them. CDR3 bases: TGTGCCAGCAGCATATCCGGGAGCACTAGCTCCTACGAGCAGTACTTC. It is translated as CASSISGSTSSYEQYF.

The chain employs TRBV9 and TRBJ2-5, with D perhaps TRBD2 (6 bases). Trimming shortened V by 2 bases and J by 0 bases, and 14 bases separated the two germline ends. The germline gives CDR1 SGDLS, CDR2 YYNGEE. This CDR3 contains 16 residues. Here the CDR3 reads CASSVSPLANQETQYF. Written as DNA, the CDR3 is TGTGCCAGCAGCGTGAGCCCCCTAGCGAACCAAGAGACCCAGTACTTC.

This clone was picked up one time. The rearrangement uses TRBV5-5 and TRBJ1-2; 7 bases fit TRBD1. With 3 bases clipped from V and 7 bases from J, the junction kept 9 bases outside the gene matches. The CDR3 has 14 amino acids. Germline CDR1 reads SGHKS; CDR2 reads YYEKEE (reference sequence). The CDR3: CASSSQQGIGGYTF. DNA for the CDR3: TGTGCCAGCAGCTCCCAACAGGGGATTGGTGGCTACACCTTC.

The chain carries TRBV3-1 (or the pseudogene TRBV3-2) and TRBJ2-2; TRBD2 might be the D (5 bases). CDR1 and CDR2 (germline): LGHDT, YNNKEL (reference sequence). The CDR3 extends over 13 amino acids. V was pared by 8 bases and J by 5 bases, with 12 bases between. The CDR3 reads CASCYGGTGELFF. CDR3 DNA: TGTGCCAGCTGTTACGGAGGAACCGGGGAGCTGTTTTTT.

Only one count was recorded for this clone. The V call is TRBV20-1, the J call TRBJ2-3, with D perhaps TRBD2 (6 bases). Germline V lookup: CDR1 DFQATT, CDR2 SNEGSKA (reference sequence). This CDR3 has 10 amino acids. V lost 5 bases to trimming and J lost 10 bases, with 10 bases between them. CDR3 DNA sequence: TGCAGTGCTTGGAGGGACTCGCAGTATTTT. Translating it yields CSAWRDSQYF.

The chain is built from TRBV7-3 and TRBJ1-3, with D possibly TRBD1 on 6 matching bases. The CDR3 consists of 19 residues. V dropped 1 base and J dropped 7 bases, with 26 bases sitting between them. The germline V gene has CDR1 SGHTA and CDR2 FQGTGA. CDR3 DNA sequence: TGTGCCAGCAGCTTAAGGTTCAGGCGCGACAGGAGGCCTTGGAACACCATATATTTT. This codes for CASSLRFRRDRRPWNTIYF.

The gene calls are TRBV4-1 and TRBJ1-6; D not resolved. Trimming stripped 0 bases from V and 6 bases from J, with 9 bases between. The CDR3 runs to 15 residues. The germline gives CDR1 MGHRA, CDR2 YSYEKL. CDR3 protein: CASSQERRSNSPLHF. CDR3 bases: TGCGCCAGCAGCCAAGAAAGGAGGAGTAATTCACCCCTCCACTTT.

This chain joins TRBV2 and TRBJ1-1; D remains ambiguous. Germline V gene data show CDR1 as SNHLY and CDR2 as FYNNEI. V shed 6 bases and J shed 11 bases, with 19 bases lying between them. The CDR3 runs to 13 residues. CDR3 loop: CASSETSGAGAFF. As DNA, the CDR3 is TGTGCCAGCAGCGAGACTAGCGGTGCGGGGGCTTTCTTT.

The rearrangement joins TRBV28 to TRBJ2-3; D perhaps matches TRBD1 (6 bases). This CDR3 contains 14 residues. Germline CDR1 is MDHEN and CDR2 is SYDVKM. The CDR3 region is CAIKRTAAADTQYF. The CDR3 DNA reads TGTGCTATCAAGCGGACAGCCGCGGCAGATACGCAGTATTTT.

The V call is TRBV28, the J call TRBJ1-5; the match to TRBD1 covers 8 bases. The CDR3 has 15 amino acids. Germline lookup yields CDR1 MDHEN and CDR2 SYDVKM. The trim removed 4 bases at V and 3 bases at J, leaving 5 bases unmatched. The CDR3 is CASSSGGGNNQPQHF. CDR3 sequence (DNA): TGTGCCAGCAGTTCAGGGGGCGGGAACAATCAGCCCCAGCATTTT.

This chain links TRBV9 with TRBJ2-7, with 8 bases matching TRBD1. The CDR3 length is 16 residues. The junction had 8 bases not matched to a gene; V was cut back by 0 bases and J by 3 bases. CDR1 and CDR2 (germline): SGDLS, YYNGEE. CDR3 in DNA: TGTGCCAGCAGCGTAGAGCAGGGGGCGCGGGGCTACGAGCAGTACTTC. This sequence encodes CASSVEQGARGYEQYF.

The chain links TRBV12-3 or TRBV12-4 to TRBJ2-3; D is perhaps TRBD1 or TRBD2 (5 bases each). CDR3 length: 13 residues. Trimming took 6 bases from V and 4 from J, leaving 11 bases between them. This CDR3 reads CASSMGTSDTQYF. The CDR3 DNA reads TGTGCCAGCAGCATGGGGACCTCAGATACGCAGTATTTT.

This chain joins TRBV5-1 and TRBJ1-1; D perhaps matches TRBD1 (5 bases). The V end was cut by 4 bases, the J end by 11 bases, with 21 bases between. Germline V CDR1 and CDR2: SGHRS, YFSETQ. The CDR3 covers 14 residues. The CDR3, as DNA: TGCGCCAGCAGCCTGTGGGGCCCGGAGCACCCGGCTTTCTTT. Protein sequence: CASSLWGPEHPAFF.

The J gene is TRBJ2-2, the V gene TRBV2; D might be TRBD2 (5 bases). The germline V gene encodes CDR1 SNHLY and CDR2 FYNNEI. The CDR3 has 13 amino acids. V lost 1 base, J lost 8 bases, and 8 bases lay in between. The CDR3 loop reads CASSEGGVGELFF. The CDR3 bases are TGTGCCAGCAGTGAAGGGGGAGTAGGGGAGCTGTTTTTT.

On this clone itself: The sample holds other DNA sequences that translate to the same CDR3. This sequence joins TRBV24-1 and TRBJ2-7; no reliable D call. Per germline, CDR1 KGHDR and CDR2 SFDVKD. The V gene lost 5 bases and the J gene lost 1 base, with 8 bases spanning the gap. This CDR3 is 13 amino acids long. CDR3 loop: CATSGAGSYEQYF. CDR3 nucleotides: TGTGCCACCAGTGGGGCAGGTTCCTACGAGCAGTACTTC.

This clone has just one count. The rearrangement links TRBV3-1 (or the pseudogene TRBV3-2) to TRBJ2-2, with 8 bases fitting TRBD1. Per germline, CDR1 LGHDT and CDR2 YNNKEL (reference sequence). The CDR3 is 17 amino acids. V gave up 4 bases and J gave up 5 bases; unmatched junction bases: 12. CDR3 amino acids: CASSPLGTGSGTGELFF. In nucleotides, the CDR3 is TGTGCCAGCAGCCCCCTAGGGACAGGCTCGGGGACCGGGGAGCTGTTTTTT.

V is TRBV13 and J is TRBJ2-7, with a weak D call TRBD2 (6 bases). Trimming removed 6 bases at V and 2 bases at J, with 11 bases between. This CDR3 has 13 amino acids. Germline V gives CDR1 PRHDT, CDR2 FYEKMQ (reference sequence). The CDR3 DNA reads TGTGCCAGCAGTAAGTGGGAGGCCTACGAGCAGTACTTC. Protein: CASSKWEAYEQYF.